The 17 T cell receptor beta chains below all came from one sample that was sequenced in a study of T cells after yellow fever vaccination. In TCRdb, the 5' RACE reads were re-called with MiXCR into one record per CDR3 protein. The data contain some 320,000 distinct CDR3 sequences, around a tenth of them singletons. The sample was CD4+ T cells sorted from PBMCs, taken 45 days after the yellow fever booster vaccination. These receptors all come from a man aged 18-30 years who received the YFV17D yellow fever vaccine.

V usage is TRBV5-1 and J usage is TRBJ1-4; 9 positions agree with TRBD1. CDR1 and CDR2 (germline): SGHRS, YFSETQ. V shed 4 bases, J shed 6 bases, and the junction held 4 bases outside the gene matches. CDR3 length equals 14 residues. CDR3: CASSTRTGDEKLFF. The CDR3 DNA is TGCGCCAGCAGCACACGGACAGGGGATGAAAAACTGTTTTTT.

V usage is TRBV5-4 and J usage is TRBJ1-2, with D tentatively TRBD1 (5 bases). The V gene's germline CDR1 is SGHNT and CDR2 YYREEE (reference sequence). The ends were cut back, 2 bases at V and 5 bases at J, with 10 bases in the middle. The CDR3 has 13 amino acids. The CDR3 coding sequence is TGTGCCAGCAGCTTCAGGGAACCTTATGGCTACACCTTC. Translated, it gives CASSFREPYGYTF.

This clonotype was picked up many times. The genes are TRBV20-1 and TRBJ2-1; 7 nucleotides line up with TRBD1. Germline CDR1 and CDR2: DFQATT and SNEGSKA (reference sequence). The CDR3 contains 14 residues. V lost 7 bases and J lost 0; bases outside the gene matches: 6. CDR3 coding DNA: TGCAGTGTAACGACAGGGAGCTCCTACAATGAGCAGTTCTTC. Protein product: CSVTTGSSYNEQFF.

This chain connects TRBV20-1 to TRBJ2-5; D ambiguous. CDR1 is DFQATT, CDR2 SNEGSKA, per germline (reference sequence). The CDR3 is 11 amino acids. The ends were cut back, 8 bases at V and 0 bases at J, with 7 bases in the middle. For the CDR3, the DNA is TGCAGTCACAGAAACCAAGAGACCCAGTACTTC. It specifies CSHRNQETQYF.

This clonotype was picked up a small number of times. The chain links TRBV10-3 to TRBJ2-7; 9 bases align to TRBD1. The CDR3 spans 12 residues. Per germline, CDR1 ENHRY and CDR2 SYGVKD. The CDR3 loop reads CASGTGNGEQYV. DNA of the CDR3: TGTGCTTCCGGGACAGGGAATGGGGAGCAGTACGTC.

The table lists this clonotype with many counts. The chain uses TRBV5-4 and TRBJ1-6; 7 bases fit TRBD1. Germline V CDR1 and CDR2: SGHNT, YYREEE (reference sequence). This CDR3 is built from 14 residues. Trimming removed 4 bases from V and 6 bases from J; junction bases left unmatched: 4. CDR3 amino acids: CASSRDRLNSPLHF. Here the CDR3 DNA reads TGTGCCAGCAGCCGGGACAGACTTAATTCACCCCTCCACTTT.

The chain has TRBV5-1 and TRBJ2-3; 11 bases agree with TRBD2. This CDR3 spans 15 amino acids. The V gene end was trimmed by 6 bases and the J gene end by 4 bases; junction bases not matched to a gene: 7. Germline assignment: CDR1 SGHRS and CDR2 YFSETQ. The CDR3 is CASTYLAGGADTQYF. The CDR3 nucleotides are TGCGCCAGCACATACCTAGCGGGGGGCGCAGATACGCAGTATTTT.

This clonotype was recorded a few times. The CDR3 region is CASRDDSNQPQHF. The CDR3 DNA reads TGTGCCAGCAGGGACGATAGCAATCAGCCCCAGCATTTT. The chain couples TRBV7-2 to TRBJ1-5; D uncertain. Germline V gene data show CDR1 as SGHTA and CDR2 as FQGNSA. This CDR3 is 13 amino acids long. V lost 6 bases and J lost 0, with 6 bases in between.

The rearrangement uses TRBV12-3 or TRBV12-4 and TRBJ1-4, with D tentatively TRBD1 (6 bases). This CDR3 has 13 residues. The V end lost 7 bases, the J end lost 7 bases, and 13 bases lay between the germline ends. The DNA for the CDR3 is TGTGCCAGCACTACAGGGAGAACTGAAAAACTGTTTTTT. Translated: CASTTGRTEKLFF.

This clonotype showed up just a few times. This sequence joins TRBV4-2 and TRBJ2-7; 10 nucleotides agree with TRBD2. V was clipped by 1 base and J by 4 bases; unmatched bases: 4. The CDR3 is 15 residues long. CDR1 and CDR2 (germline): LGHNA, YNFKEQ. The CDR3 DNA follows: TGTGCCAGCAGCCAAGTTACTAGCGGGGAGTACGAGCAGTACTTC. Its protein is CASSQVTSGEYEQYF.

This clonotype was recorded many times. V gene TRBV12-3 or TRBV12-4 combines with J gene TRBJ2-5, with 7 bases matching TRBD1. This CDR3 is built from 14 residues. J was trimmed by 2 bases and V by 6 bases; bases with no gene match: 6. CDR3 loop: CASSQPDRQETQYF. The CDR3 region has the DNA TGTGCCAGCAGCCAGCCGGACAGGCAAGAGACCCAGTACTTC.

The table lists this clonotype with many counts. The gene calls are TRBV9 and TRBJ2-5; maybe TRBD2 (5 bases). Looked up from germline, CDR1 is SGDLS and CDR2 is YYNGEE. CDR3 length: 13 residues. The V end lost 4 bases, the J end lost 7 bases, and 14 bases lay between the germline ends. The CDR3 sequence: CASSRGTGGTQYF. Written as DNA, the CDR3 is TGTGCCAGCAGCCGGGGAACGGGCGGGACCCAGTACTTC.

The chain carries TRBV6-6 and TRBJ1-4; D uncertain. The CDR3 consists of 13 residues. Germline CDR1 and CDR2: MNHNY and SVGAGI (reference sequence). The germline V and J ends were trimmed by 2 bases and 8 bases, with 9 bases remaining between them. DNA for the CDR3: TGTGCCAGCAGTTACGGGAAAAAGGAAAAACTGTTTTTT. Its protein product is CASSYGKKEKLFF.

The J gene is TRBJ2-2, the V gene TRBV5-1; D tentatively fits TRBD1 or TRBD2 (5 bases each). Germline V gene data show CDR1 as SGHRS and CDR2 as YFSETQ. Trimming removed 4 bases at V and 6 bases at J, with 19 bases between. The CDR3 runs to 16 residues. This CDR3 reads CASSRAGTQEAGELFF. The CDR3 DNA reads as TGCGCCAGCAGCCGAGCCGGGACCCAGGAAGCCGGGGAGCTGTTTTTT.

The chain couples TRBV7-2 to TRBJ2-7, with 9 bases aligning to TRBD2. V shed 5 bases, J shed 5 bases, and the junction held 4 bases outside the gene matches. CDR3 size: 13 residues. The germline gives CDR1 SGHTA, CDR2 FQGNSA. DNA of the CDR3: TGTGCCAGCAGCCGCGGGGGGGCCCACGAGCAGTACTTC. Its translation is CASSRGGAHEQYF.

A few counts support this clonotype. The chain is built from TRBV7-6 and TRBJ2-5; TRBD2 matches 7 bases. The CDR3 is 15 residues long. J was trimmed by 0 bases and V by 5 bases; bases with no gene match: 6. The germline gives CDR1 SGHVS, CDR2 FNYEAQ. Here the CDR3 DNA reads TGTGCCAGCAGCCTGGGGACTACTTACCAAGAGACCCAGTACTTC. Translating it yields CASSLGTTYQETQYF. Variable domain in full (rest from reference TRBV7-6 and TRBJ2-5): GAGVSQSPRYKVTKRGQDVALRCDPISGHVSLYWYRQALGQGPEFLTYFNYEAQQDKSGLPNDRFSAERPEGSISTLTIQRTEQRDSAMYRCASSLGTTYQETQYFGPGTRLLVL.

The chain uses TRBV24-1 and TRBJ2-2, with a possible D match to TRBD1 (5 bases). Per germline, CDR1 KGHDR and CDR2 SFDVKD. Trimming took off 4 bases at V and 4 bases at J, with 12 bases between the two ends. The CDR3 is 15 residues long. This CDR3 reads CATSDQGLSTGELFF. Written as DNA, the CDR3 is TGTGCCACCAGTGACCAGGGCCTATCCACCGGGGAGCTGTTTTTT.